This is a list of T cell receptor beta chains from one sample in a study of identical twins. TCRdb reprocessed the 5' RACE reads with MiXCR, giving one entry per CDR3 protein. Counted here are 450,000 to 500,000 distinct CDR3 sequences, about 13% occurring once; the ten biggest clones make up about 0.97%. These data were likewise used in another study, on yellow fever vaccine responses in identical twins.

Source material: CD4+ T cells sorted from blood. These receptors all stem from a woman between 18 and 29 years old in good health. Each CDR3 is given with its conserved first and last residue. D genes are given only for firm matches. Rows may omit the clone size; those that give it use once, few, many or a size class.

V	J	D	size	DNA	CDR3
TRBV6-2/TRBV6-3	TRBJ2-7	TRBD1	.	TGTGCCAGCAGAGACCTCCGGGACAGGGCCTACGAGCAGTACTTC	CASRDLRDRAYEQYF
TRBV5-1	TRBJ2-2	.	many	TGCGCCAGCAGCTTGGCCGGTCCAAGGAACACCGGGGAGCTGTTTTTT	CASSLAGPRNTGELFF
TRBV15	TRBJ2-7	.	few	TGTGCCACCAGCACAAAATACGGACACCTCGAGCAGTACTTC	CATSTKYGHLEQYF
TRBV5-8	TRBJ2-1	.	.	TGTGCCAGCAGCTCCCAAGCCGGAATACCCAATGAGCAGTTCTTC	CASSSQAGIPNEQFF
TRBV3-1	TRBJ2-7	TRBD2	many	TGTGCCAGCAGCCAAGGGCTAGCGGGAACCTACGAGCAGTACTTC	CASSQGLAGTYEQYF
TRBV28	TRBJ2-7	.	few	TGTGCCAGCAGTTTAACGGGGGCCACCTCCTACGAGCAGTACTTC	CASSLTGATSYEQYF
TRBV15	TRBJ2-3	.	.	TGTGCCACCAGCAGAAGGGCTACCACAGATACGCAGTATTTT	CATSRRATTDTQYF
TRBV7-3	TRBJ2-2	TRBD1	few	TGTGCCAGCAGCTCCAAGAAAGCCGGGACAGGGAACACCGGGGAGCTGTTTTTT	CASSSKKAGTGNTGELFF
TRBV5-6	TRBJ2-7	.	.	TGTGCCAGCAGAAAATCTGCAGTTCTTTCCTACGAGCAGTACTTC	CASRKSAVLSYEQYF
TRBV12-3/TRBV12-4	TRBJ2-2	TRBD2	many	TGTGCCAGCAGCCTCCTGGGACTAGCGAACACCGGGGAGCTGTTTTTT	CASSLLGLANTGELFF
TRBV12-3/TRBV12-4	TRBJ2-2	TRBD2	few	TGTGCCAGCAGTTTACTTGGTGCTAGCGGAGCCACCGGGGAGCTGTTTTTT	CASSLLGASGATGELFF
TRBV18	TRBJ2-1	.	few	TGTGCCAGCTCACCGGCTAGCTCCTACAATGAGCAGTTCTTC	CASSPASSYNEQFF
TRBV20-1	TRBJ1-1	.	.	TGCAGTGCGCACGGACAGAATAATGGTGAAGCTTTCTTT	CSAHGQNNGEAFF
TRBV28	TRBJ1-1	TRBD1	few	TGTGCCAGCAGTTCCACCGGGACAGGGGTAGTTAACACTGAAGCTTTCTTT	CASSSTGTGVVNTEAFF
TRBV2	TRBJ1-5	TRBD1	few	TGTGCCAGCAGGGCCGACAGGGCGAATCAGCCCCAGCATTTT	CASRADRANQPQHF
TRBV4-1	TRBJ1-1	.	few	TGCGCCAGCAGCCAAGTACGGGGGACAATGAACACTGAAGCTTTCTTT	CASSQVRGTMNTEAFF
TRBV7-2	TRBJ2-5	.	.	TGTGCCAGCAGCGCAGGGCGGTGGGAGACCCAGTACTTC	CASSAGRWETQYF
TRBV29-1	TRBJ2-3	TRBD2	many	TGCAGCGTAAACACACTAGCGGGGGTGCAGTATTTT	CSVNTLAGVQYF